The rows below give T cell receptor beta chains drawn from one sample of a study of blood T cells in healthy people across ages. TCRdb reanalysed the 5' RACE reads using MiXCR and keeps one entry per CDR3 protein. The sample shows about 1.1 million distinct CDR3 sequences, 35% to 40% of them seen only once. Sequencing used blood. These receptors were obtained from a man between 18 and 29 years old in good health. Each CDR3 is given with its conserved first and last residue. Each record gives: V gene, J gene, D gene, clone size, CDR3 DNA, CDR3 protein. D genes are given only for firm matches. Size is omitted from some rows. Given values are once, few, many or a class for expanded clones.

TRBV24-1	TRBJ2-1	TRBD2	few	TGTGCCACCAGTGGAGGACTAGCGGGGCGAGGTGAGCAGTTCTTC	CATSGGLAGRGEQFF
TRBV5-1	TRBJ2-7	NA	few	TGCGCCAGCAGCTTGGAACAGGACTCCTACGAGCAGTACTTC	CASSLEQDSYEQYF
TRBV7-7	TRBJ2-5	NA	NA	TGTGCTAGCAGCCGGGCTCGAGAGTACCAAGAGACCCAGTACTTC	CASSRAREYQETQYF
TRBV5-1	TRBJ1-1	NA	NA	TGCGCCAGCAGCCCTGAGTACACGAACACTGAAGCTTTCTTT	CASSPEYTNTEAFF
TRBV6-5	TRBJ2-2	NA	NA	TGTGCCAGCAGTCCGCAGACGCAGCCTGGCACCGGGGAGCTGTTTTTT	CASSPQTQPGTGELFF
TRBV27	TRBJ2-7	NA	NA	TGTGCCAGCAGTTTAGGAGACAGGAGCTGCGAGCAGTACTTC	CASSLGDRSCEQYF
TRBV6-2/TRBV6-3	TRBJ2-2	NA	NA	TGTGCCAGCAGTTCCTTTATTCCAAATGGGGCACAGGGAAGGACCGGGGAGCTGTTTTTT	CASSSFIPNGAQGRTGELFF
TRBV20-1	TRBJ1-3	TRBD1	NA	TGCAGTGCTAGGCCCCCCTCCGGGACAGGGAAAGGAAACACCATATATTTT	CSARPPSGTGKGNTIYF
TRBV6-1	TRBJ1-5	TRBD1	few	TGTGCCAGCAGGAGCGGGACAGGGGGCGGTCAGCCCCAGCATTTT	CASRSGTGGGQPQHF
TRBV18	TRBJ1-6	NA	NA	TGCGCCAGCCCCGTTAATTCACCCCTCCACTTT	CASPVNSPLHF
TRBV10-3	TRBJ2-3	TRBD1	few	TGTGCCATCAGGGACAGGGAAACAGATACGCAGTATTTT	CAIRDRETDTQYF
TRBV12-3/TRBV12-4	TRBJ2-2	NA	NA	TGTGCCAGCAGTTCGAAGAACGTCGGTCGGAGCGGGGAGCTGTTTTTT	CASSSKNVGRSGELFF
TRBV4-2	TRBJ1-2	NA	NA	TGTGCCAGCAGCCAAGAGGGGTCCGGGCCGTCGGGCTATGGCTACACCTTC	CASSQEGSGPSGYGYTF
TRBV5-1	TRBJ2-3	NA	NA	TGCGCCAGCAGTAATACGGGGAGCCCAGATACGCAGTATTTT	CASSNTGSPDTQYF
TRBV27	TRBJ2-5	NA	few	TGTGCCAGCAGTTTCTTTGCGGGGGCTGAGACCCAGTACTTC	CASSFFAGAETQYF
TRBV6-5	TRBJ2-3	TRBD2	many	TGTGCCAGCAGTTCCATCCAAAGCCTAGCGGGGGCCTCAGATACGCAGTATTTT	CASSSIQSLAGASDTQYF
TRBV20-1	TRBJ2-1	NA	few	TGCAGTGCTAGGGATCGGACGGCCTACAATGAGCAGTTCTTC	CSARDRTAYNEQFF
TRBV12-3/TRBV12-4	TRBJ1-2	NA	NA	TGTGCCAGCAGTGTCCAGGATTATGGCTACACCTTC	CASSVQDYGYTF
TRBV9	TRBJ1-1	NA	few	TGTGCCAGCAGCGTAGAGGGAGGTTGGACTGAAGCTTTCTTT	CASSVEGGWTEAFF
TRBV11-2	TRBJ2-7	TRBD2	NA	TGTGCCAGCAGCTTAATCTGGGAGCGGGGGCTCGCTGGCAATGAGCAGTACTTC	CASSLIWERGLAGNEQYF
TRBV20-1	TRBJ1-2	TRBD1	many	TGCAGTGCTCCACCGCAGGGGGACTATGGCTACACCTTC	CSAPPQGDYGYTF
TRBV20-1	TRBJ1-2	NA	NA	TGCAGTGCTAGAAAATATCCGCGTGGGCATGGCTACACCTTC	CSARKYPRGHGYTF
TRBV13	TRBJ2-7	TRBD2	NA	TGTGCCAGCAGTGATGCGACTAGCGCCAACGAGCAGTACTTC	CASSDATSANEQYF
TRBV6-5	TRBJ2-7	NA	NA	TGTGCCAGCAGTTACGGGGTACTGGGCGAGCAGTACTTC	CASSYGVLGEQYF
TRBV6-6	TRBJ2-7	NA	few	TGTGCCAGCAGCTTAACGGGGGGAGGGGGCGTGTACGAGCAGTACTTC	CASSLTGGGGVYEQYF
TRBV9	TRBJ2-3	TRBD1	few	TGTGCCAGCAGCGCAAGCGGGACAGGGGGCTACACAGATACGCAGTATTTT	CASSASGTGGYTDTQYF
TRBV27	TRBJ2-3	NA	NA	TGTGCCAGCTCGATCCAGCCTAGAGACACAGATACGCAGTATTTT	CASSIQPRDTDTQYF
TRBV4-2	TRBJ1-2	NA	few	TGTGCCAGCAGCCAAGGTGCGGAGGGGGCTAACTATGGCTACACCTTC	CASSQGAEGANYGYTF
TRBV3-1	TRBJ2-7	NA	few	TGTGCCAGCAGCCAGTACGGACCAGTCTACGAGCAGTACTTC	CASSQYGPVYEQYF
TRBV20-1	TRBJ2-3	TRBD1	NA	TGCAGTGCTAAAGCCGGGACAGGGGTACAAGATACGCAGTATTTT	CSAKAGTGVQDTQYF
TRBV20-1	TRBJ1-2	NA	NA	TGCAGTGCTAGTTGGCTCGGTGGCTACACCTTC	CSASWLGGYTF
TRBV20-1	TRBJ1-5	NA	NA	TGCAGTGCCCAAACGTATAGCAATCAGCCCCAGCATTTT	CSAQTYSNQPQHF
TRBV4-1	TRBJ2-1	NA	NA	TGCGCCAGCAGCCAACGGACATTACAGGGAGGGAGGTACAATGAGCAGTTCTTC	CASSQRTLQGGRYNEQFF
TRBV20-1	TRBJ1-6	NA	NA	TGCAGTGCTAGGCGCCGTGTGCAGAATTCACCCCTCCACTTT	CSARRRVQNSPLHF
TRBV25-1	TRBJ1-2	NA	NA	TGTGCCAGCAGCGTGGGACGGGTCTGGAGAAGCTACACCTTC	CASSVGRVWRSYTF
TRBV5-1	TRBJ1-4	TRBD1	few	TGCGCCAGCAGCAAGGACGCGACAGGGGGCTCTGAAAAACTGTTTTTT	CASSKDATGGSEKLFF
TRBV20-1	TRBJ1-5	NA	many	TGCAGTGCTAGAGACCCGAATCAGCCCCAGCATTTT	CSARDPNQPQHF
TRBV5-6	TRBJ2-4	NA	NA	TGTGCCAGCAGCTTGGCAGGGAGCTATAGGAGAAAGGAGCAGTACTTC	CASSLAGSYRRKEQYF
TRBV20-1	TRBJ2-3	NA	few	TGCAGTGCTCCCCAGGGCAGGCGGCCAGATACGCAGTATTTT	CSAPQGRRPDTQYF
TRBV11-2	TRBJ1-2	NA	few	TGTGCCAGCAGCTTACAACCCCGGGACAACTATGGCTACACCTTC	CASSLQPRDNYGYTF
TRBV7-3	TRBJ2-5	TRBD2	NA	TGTGCCAGCAGCTTAAGCGGGGGGGCCGCAAATGAGCAGTACTTC	CASSLSGGAANEQYF
TRBV12-3/TRBV12-4	TRBJ2-5	NA	NA	TGTGCCAGCAGTTTCATGGGACGGCAAGAGACCCAGTACTTC	CASSFMGRQETQYF
TRBV12-3/TRBV12-4	TRBJ1-1	NA	few	TGTGCCAGCAGTTTAGTCGCCTTCCCCACGCGGGCTGAAGCTTTCTTT	CASSLVAFPTRAEAFF
TRBV20-1	TRBJ2-2	TRBD2	many	TGCAGTGCTAGTGGGACTAGCGGGGCGAACACCGGGGAGCTGTTTTTT	CSASGTSGANTGELFF
TRBV7-2	TRBJ1-1	TRBD1	few	TGTGCCAGCGGGGGACAGGGCACTGAAGCTTTCTTT	CASGGQGTEAFF
TRBV10-3	TRBJ1-2	NA	many	TGTGCCACAAGAGAAGTTGCGACCGAGTCTAACTATGGCTACACCTTC	CATREVATESNYGYTF